This TCR beta chain was captured in a study of blood T cell dynamics during melanoma immunotherapy. Study-wide background: Metastatic melanoma patients received first-line pembrolizumab or nivolumab plus ipilimumab.

TCRdb's copy holds only in-frame clones and misses some; the assay was immunoSEQ multiplex PCR. The table records roughly 9,700 clones, less than 90% of them present only once. This CDR3 is built from 15 residues. The V gene's germline CDR1 is SGHNT and CDR2 YYREEE (reference sequence). With 0 bases removed from V and 9 bases from J, the gap between germline ends came to 13 bases. Time point noted: week 3, after first cycle of checkpoint inhibitor. This receptor was taken from a human donor with melanoma. The sequences come from blood, collected from a patient treated with checkpoint blockade. This chain joins TRBV5-4 and TRBJ1-6, with a weak D call TRBD1 (5 bases). CDR3 sequence reads: CASSLEGSRASPLHF. The DNA of the CDR3 is TGTGCCAGCAGCTTGGAGGGCTCCAGGGCTTCACCCCTCCACTTT.